The text below deals with one T cell receptor beta chain. The data were taken from a study of blood T cell repertoires in COVID-19. Study-level background: Sample material is recorded as cDNA or gDNA derived from T cells, B-cell-depleted T cells, or PBMCs.

Trimming took 6 bases from V and 4 from J; bases not matched to a gene: 3. Looked up from germline, CDR1 is MNHEY and CDR2 is SMNVEV (reference sequence). The CDR3 consists of 13 residues. The repertoire was sequenced with immunoSEQ multiplex PCR; TCRdb's copy has only in-frame clones and lacks some. This table has roughly 100,000 clones, over 85% appearing once. The chain combines TRBV27 with TRBJ1-1; TRBD1 aligns across 9 bases. The sequenced material came from peripheral blood. This sequence was found in a woman between 45 and 60 years old with COVID-19, enrolled during active disease. The CDR3 DNA follows: TGTGCCAGCAGCGACAGGGGGGGCACTGAAGCTTTCTTT. It translates to CASSDRGGTEAFF.